The clone carrying this T cell receptor (beta chain) was counted a single time. Its antigen remains unknown. The V end lost 2 bases, the J end lost 0 bases, and 4 bases lay between the germline ends. The CDR3 is 14 residues long. This record belongs to a study of Tregs in tolerant kidney transplant recipients. Whole-study findings and limits: The most relevant donor-specific Treg TCRbeta repertoire apparently came from expansion with activated donor B cells. Findings come from small patient numbers and require larger validation.

Profiling relied on immunoSEQ multiplex PCR, and the TCRdb table lists in-frame clones only, not all of them. Among fewer than 20,000 clones listed, approximately 85% were seen once. CD4+CD25+CD127- Tregs, CD4+CD25- non-Tregs, CD4 and CD8 cells were sorted. An overnight rest at 37°C with 200 to 250 IU/ml IL-2 preceded regulatory T cell sorting from thawed PBMCs. Source material: Tregs from blood. The V gene is TRBV6-7, the J gene TRBJ1-4; no clear D gene. TRBV6-7 is an ORF for which the function is uncertain. The sequence was obtained from a human donor in good health. This CDR3 is CASSYDPTNEKLFF. The CDR3 DNA is TGTGCCAGCAGTTACGACCCAACTAATGAAAAACTGTTTTTT.